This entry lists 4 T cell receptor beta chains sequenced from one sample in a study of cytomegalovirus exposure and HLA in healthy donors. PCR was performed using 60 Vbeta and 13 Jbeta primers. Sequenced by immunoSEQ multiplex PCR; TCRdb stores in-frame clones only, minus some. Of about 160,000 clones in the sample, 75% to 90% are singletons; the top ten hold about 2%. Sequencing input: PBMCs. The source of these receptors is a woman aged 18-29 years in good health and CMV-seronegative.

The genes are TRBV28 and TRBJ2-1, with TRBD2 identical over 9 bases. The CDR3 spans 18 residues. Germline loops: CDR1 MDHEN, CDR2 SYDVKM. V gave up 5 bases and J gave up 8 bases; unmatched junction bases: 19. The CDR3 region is CASSPPGAGGPPPDEQFF. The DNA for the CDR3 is TGTGCCAGCAGTCCCCCGGGAGCGGGAGGACCTCCTCCGGATGAGCAGTTCTTC.

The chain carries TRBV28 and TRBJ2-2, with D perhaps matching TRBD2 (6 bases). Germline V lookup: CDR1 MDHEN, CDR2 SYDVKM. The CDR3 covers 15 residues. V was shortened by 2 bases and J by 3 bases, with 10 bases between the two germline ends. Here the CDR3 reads CASSLGGTYTGELFF. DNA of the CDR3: TGTGCCAGCAGTTTAGGCGGGACTTACACCGGGGAGCTGTTTTTT.

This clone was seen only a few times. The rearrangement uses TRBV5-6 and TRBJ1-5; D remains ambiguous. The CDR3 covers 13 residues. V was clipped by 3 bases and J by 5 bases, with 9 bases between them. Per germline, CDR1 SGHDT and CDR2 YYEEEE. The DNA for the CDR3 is TGTGCCAGCAGCTCGGGTGCTGATCAGCCCCAGCATTTT. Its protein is CASSSGADQPQHF.

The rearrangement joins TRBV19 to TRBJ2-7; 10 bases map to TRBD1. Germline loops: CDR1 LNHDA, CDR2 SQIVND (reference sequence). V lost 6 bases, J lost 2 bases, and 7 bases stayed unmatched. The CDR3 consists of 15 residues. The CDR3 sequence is CASSPGTGVTYEQYF. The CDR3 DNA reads TGTGCCAGTAGCCCAGGGACAGGGGTAACCTACGAGCAGTACTTC.